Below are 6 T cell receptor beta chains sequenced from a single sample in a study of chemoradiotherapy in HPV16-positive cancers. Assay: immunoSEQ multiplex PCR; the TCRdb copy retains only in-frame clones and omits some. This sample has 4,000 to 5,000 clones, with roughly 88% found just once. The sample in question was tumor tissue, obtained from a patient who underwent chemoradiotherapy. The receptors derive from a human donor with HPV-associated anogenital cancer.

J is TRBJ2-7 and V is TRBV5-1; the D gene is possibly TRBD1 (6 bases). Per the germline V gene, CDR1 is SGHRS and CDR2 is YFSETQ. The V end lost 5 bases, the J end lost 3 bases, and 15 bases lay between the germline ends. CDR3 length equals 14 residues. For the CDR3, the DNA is TGCGCCAGCAGTCCAAACCTAGGGGGCTACGAGCAGTACGTC. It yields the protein CASSPNLGGYEQYV.

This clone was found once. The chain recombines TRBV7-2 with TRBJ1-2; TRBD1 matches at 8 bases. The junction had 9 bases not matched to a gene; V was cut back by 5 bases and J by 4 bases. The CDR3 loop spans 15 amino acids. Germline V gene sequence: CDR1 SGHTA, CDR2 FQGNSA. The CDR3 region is CASSPAGGAGYGYTF. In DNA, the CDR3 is TGTGCCAGCAGCCCGGCAGGGGGCGCAGGCTATGGCTACACCTTC.

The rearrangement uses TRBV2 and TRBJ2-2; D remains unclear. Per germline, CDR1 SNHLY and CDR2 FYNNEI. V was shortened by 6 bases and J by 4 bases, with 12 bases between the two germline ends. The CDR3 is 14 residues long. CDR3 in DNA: TGTGCCAGCAGCGGTAGAGGCTTCACCGGGGAGCTGTTTTTT. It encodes CASSGRGFTGELFF.

This CDR3 reads CASSPHSSGSAYEQYF. Written as DNA, the CDR3 is TGTGCCAGCAGTCCCCACTCTAGCGGGAGTGCCTACGAGCAGTACTTC. The chain has TRBV27 and TRBJ2-7, with 10 bases identical to TRBD2. The V gene's germline CDR1 is MNHEY and CDR2 SMNVEV (reference sequence). The V gene end was trimmed by 5 bases and the J gene end by 2 bases; junction bases not matched to a gene: 9. The CDR3 is made up of 16 amino acids.

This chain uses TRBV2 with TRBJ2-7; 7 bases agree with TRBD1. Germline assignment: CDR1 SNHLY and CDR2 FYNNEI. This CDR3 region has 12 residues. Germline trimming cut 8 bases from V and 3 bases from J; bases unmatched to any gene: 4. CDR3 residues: CASCRDSYEQYF. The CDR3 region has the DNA TGTGCCAGCTGCCGGGACAGCTACGAGCAGTACTTC.

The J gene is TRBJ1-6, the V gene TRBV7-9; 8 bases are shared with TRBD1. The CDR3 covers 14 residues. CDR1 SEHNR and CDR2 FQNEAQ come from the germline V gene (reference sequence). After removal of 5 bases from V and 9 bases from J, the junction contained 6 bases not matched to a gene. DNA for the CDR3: TGTGCCAGCAGCCGAGGACAGGGCGCTTCACCCCTCCACTTT. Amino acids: CASSRGQGASPLHF.